The clone carrying this T cell receptor beta chain has just a few counts. Its antigen is undetermined. This specimen comes from a study of human T cells and chemical hapten exposure. Study summary: Weekly administration of diphenylcyclopropenone to the scalp of patients continued throughout the approximately 23-week study.

CDR1 and CDR2 (germline): WNHNN, SYGVQD (reference sequence). This CDR3 has 17 residues. The trim removed 3 bases at V and 7 bases at J, leaving 16 bases unmatched. One entry per CDR3 protein results from TCRdb running MiXCR on the RACE reads. Of roughly 24,000 distinct CDR3 sequences in the sample, 8% to 10% were seen once. Study-wide results and limits: Healthy people's immune response may differ from that of the donors, who had alopecia. Significantly more large CDR3 similarity clusters arose among expanded TCRs than among controls.

Time point meaning: patch test 2, 6 weeks after DPC sensitization. Treatment reported: therapeutic diphenylcyclopropenone sensitization with weekly scalp DPC. Every donor had alopecia and was 18 to 70 years old; all were suitable for DPC. The V and J genes are TRBV10-1 and TRBJ2-7, with 9 bases aligning to TRBD2. The TCR comes from a man aged 25-45 years with alopecia areata. Some clones in this sample may be carry-over from other donors' samples. The starting material was whole blood, obtained in connection with sensitization to the hapten diphenylcyclopropenone (DPC). CDR3 sequence reads: CASSEVPRLADPGEQYF. In nucleotides, the CDR3 is TGCGCCAGCAGTGAAGTCCCACGACTAGCGGACCCTGGAGAGCAGTACTTC.